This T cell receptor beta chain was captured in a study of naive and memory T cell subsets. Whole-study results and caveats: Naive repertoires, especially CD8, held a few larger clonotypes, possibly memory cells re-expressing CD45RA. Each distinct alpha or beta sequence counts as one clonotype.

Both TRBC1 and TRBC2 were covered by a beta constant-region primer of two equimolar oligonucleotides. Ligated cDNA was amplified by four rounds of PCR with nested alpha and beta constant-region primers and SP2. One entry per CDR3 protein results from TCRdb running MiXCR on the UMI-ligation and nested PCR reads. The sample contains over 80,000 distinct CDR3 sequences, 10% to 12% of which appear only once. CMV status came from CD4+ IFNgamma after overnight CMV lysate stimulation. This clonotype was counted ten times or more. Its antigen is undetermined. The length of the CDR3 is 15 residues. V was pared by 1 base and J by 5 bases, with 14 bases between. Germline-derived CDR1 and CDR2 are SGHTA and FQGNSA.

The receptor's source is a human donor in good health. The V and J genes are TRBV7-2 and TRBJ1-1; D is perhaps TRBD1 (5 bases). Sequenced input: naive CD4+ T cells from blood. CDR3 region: CASSLEVAGSTEAFF. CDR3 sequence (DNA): TGTGCCAGCAGCTTAGAGGTAGCAGGGTCGACTGAAGCTTTCTTT.